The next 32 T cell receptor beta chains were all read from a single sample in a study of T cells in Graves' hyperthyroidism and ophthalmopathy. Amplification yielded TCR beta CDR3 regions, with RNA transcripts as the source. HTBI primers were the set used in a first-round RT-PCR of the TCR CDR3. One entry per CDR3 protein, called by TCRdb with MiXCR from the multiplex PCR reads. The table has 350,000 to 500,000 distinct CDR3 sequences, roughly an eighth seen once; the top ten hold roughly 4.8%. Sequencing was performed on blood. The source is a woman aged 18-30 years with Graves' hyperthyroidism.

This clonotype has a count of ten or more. The CDR3: CASSLTPGTGPLGRYYNEQFF. In DNA form, the CDR3 reads TGTGCCAGCAGCTTAACGCCCGGGACAGGCCCTCTAGGGCGCTACTACAATGAGCAGTTCTTC. V is TRBV7-3 and J is TRBJ2-1; TRBD1 aligns across 8 bases. This CDR3 comprises 21 residues. Germline V CDR1 and CDR2: SGHTA, FQGTGA. Trimming at V came to 0 bases and at J to 3 bases, leaving 19 bases not matched to a gene.

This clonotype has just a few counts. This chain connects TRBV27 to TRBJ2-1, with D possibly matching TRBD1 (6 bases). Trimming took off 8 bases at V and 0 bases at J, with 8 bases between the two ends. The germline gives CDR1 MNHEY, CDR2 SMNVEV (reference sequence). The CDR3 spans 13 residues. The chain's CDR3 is CASGTLSYNEQFF. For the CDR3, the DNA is TGTGCCAGCGGGACACTCTCCTACAATGAGCAGTTCTTC.

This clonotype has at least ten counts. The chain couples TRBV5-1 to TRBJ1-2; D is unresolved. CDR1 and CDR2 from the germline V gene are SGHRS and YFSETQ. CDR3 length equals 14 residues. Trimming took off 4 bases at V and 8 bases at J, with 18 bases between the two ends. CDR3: CASSVLGRSEGYTF. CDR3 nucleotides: TGCGCCAGCAGCGTTCTGGGGAGGAGTGAGGGCTACACCTTC.

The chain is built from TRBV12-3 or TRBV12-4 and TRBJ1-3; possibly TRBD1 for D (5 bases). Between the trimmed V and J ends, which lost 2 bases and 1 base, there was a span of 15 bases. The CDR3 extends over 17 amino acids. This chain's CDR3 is CASSLIPGPRSGNTIYF. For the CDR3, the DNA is TGTGCCAGCAGTTTAATACCGGGACCACGTTCTGGAAACACCATATATTTT.

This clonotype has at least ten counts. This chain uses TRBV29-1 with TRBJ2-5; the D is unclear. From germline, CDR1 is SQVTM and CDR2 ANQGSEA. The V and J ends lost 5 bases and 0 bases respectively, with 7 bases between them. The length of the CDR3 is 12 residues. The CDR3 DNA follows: TGCAGCGTTTCAAGGGACCAAGAGACCCAGTACTTC. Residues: CSVSRDQETQYF.

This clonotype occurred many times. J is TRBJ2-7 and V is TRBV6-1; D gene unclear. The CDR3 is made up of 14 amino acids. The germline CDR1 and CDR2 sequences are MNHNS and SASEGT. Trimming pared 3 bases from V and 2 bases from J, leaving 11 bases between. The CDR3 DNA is TGTGCCAGCAGTGAGGCCAGAGATCCCTACGAGCAGTACTTC. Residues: CASSEARDPYEQYF.

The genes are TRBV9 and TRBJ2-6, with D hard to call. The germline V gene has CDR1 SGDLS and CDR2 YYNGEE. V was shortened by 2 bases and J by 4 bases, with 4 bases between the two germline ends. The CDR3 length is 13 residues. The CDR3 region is CASSVAGANVLTF. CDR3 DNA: TGTGCCAGCAGCGTCGCAGGGGCCAACGTCCTGACTTTC.

CDR3 sequence (DNA): TGTGCCAGCTCATCCGAGACAGTGAACACTGAAGCTTTCTTT. Translation gives CASSSETVNTEAFF. This chain joins TRBV18 and TRBJ1-1, with D possibly TRBD1 on 5 matching bases. V shed 5 bases and J shed 0 bases, with 10 bases lying between them. Looked up from germline, CDR1 is KGHSH and CDR2 is LQKENI. The CDR3 runs 14 residues.

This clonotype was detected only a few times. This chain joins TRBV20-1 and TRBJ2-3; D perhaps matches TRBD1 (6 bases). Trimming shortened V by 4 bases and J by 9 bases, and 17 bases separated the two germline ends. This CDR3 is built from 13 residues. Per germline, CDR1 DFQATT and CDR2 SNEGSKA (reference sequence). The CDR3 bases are TGCAGTGCTACCGGACAGTCTGGGGCGACGCAGTATTTT. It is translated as CSATGQSGATQYF.

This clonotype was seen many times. The CDR3 here is CASSQEWGTGELFF. The CDR3 nucleotides are TGTGCCAGCAGCCAAGAGTGGGGTACCGGGGAGCTGTTTTTT. The gene calls are TRBV3-1 and TRBJ2-2, with D hard to call. In germline, CDR1 is LGHDT, CDR2 YNNKEL (reference sequence). The CDR3 sequence is 14 residues long. V was clipped by 0 bases and J by 5 bases, with 7 bases between them.

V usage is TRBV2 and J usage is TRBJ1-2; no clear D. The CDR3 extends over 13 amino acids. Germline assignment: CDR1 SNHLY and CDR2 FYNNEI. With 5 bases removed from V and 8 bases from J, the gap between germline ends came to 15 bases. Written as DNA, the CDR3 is TGTGCCAGCAGTCCCCGGGCCCTACAGGGCTACACCTTC. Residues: CASSPRALQGYTF.

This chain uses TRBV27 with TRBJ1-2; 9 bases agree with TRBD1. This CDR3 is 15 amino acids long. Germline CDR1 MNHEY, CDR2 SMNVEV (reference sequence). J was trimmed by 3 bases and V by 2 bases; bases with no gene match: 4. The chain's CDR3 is CASSLHRGLDYGYTF. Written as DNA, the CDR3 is TGTGCCAGCAGTTTACACAGGGGGCTTGACTATGGCTACACCTTC.

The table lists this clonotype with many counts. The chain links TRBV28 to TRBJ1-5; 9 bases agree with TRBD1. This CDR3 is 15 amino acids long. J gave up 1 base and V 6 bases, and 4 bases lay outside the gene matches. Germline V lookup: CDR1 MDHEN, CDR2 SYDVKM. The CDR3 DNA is TGTGCCAGCAGCTCGGGACAGGGCAGCAATCAGCCCCAGCATTTT. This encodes CASSSGQGSNQPQHF.

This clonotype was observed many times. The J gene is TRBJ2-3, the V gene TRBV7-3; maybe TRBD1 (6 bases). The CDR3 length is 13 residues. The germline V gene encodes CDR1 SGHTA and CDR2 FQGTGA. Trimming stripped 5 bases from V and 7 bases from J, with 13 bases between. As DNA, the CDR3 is TGTGCCAGCAGCCCCGGGCAGGGGAATACGCAGTATTTT. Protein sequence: CASSPGQGNTQYF. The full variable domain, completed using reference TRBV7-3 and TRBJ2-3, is GAGVSQTPSNKVTEKGKYVELRCDPISGHTALYWYRQSLGQGPEFLIYFQGTGAADDSGLPNDRFFAVRPEGSVSTLKIQRTERGDSAVYLCASSPGQGNTQYFGPGTRLTVL.

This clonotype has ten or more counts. The CDR3, as DNA: TGTGCCTGGGCCTCGGGGCTCAATCAGCCCCAGCATTTT. Amino acid sequence: CAWASGLNQPQHF. This chain links TRBV30 with TRBJ1-5; D perhaps matches TRBD1 (5 bases). The CDR3 totals 13 residues. Germline lookup yields CDR1 GTSNPN and CDR2 SVGIG (reference sequence). The V gene lost 5 bases and the J gene lost 3 bases, with 11 bases spanning the gap.

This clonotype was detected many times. CDR3 bases: TGTGCCAGCAGTGGACACGGGACCGTCGCCGGGGAGCTGTTTTTT. Translation: CASSGHGTVAGELFF. The chain employs TRBV6-1 and TRBJ2-2; D assignment may be TRBD1 or TRBD2 (5 bases each). This CDR3 spans 15 amino acids. Trimming took off 4 bases at V and 6 bases at J, with 15 bases between the two ends. Germline V gives CDR1 MNHNS, CDR2 SASEGT.

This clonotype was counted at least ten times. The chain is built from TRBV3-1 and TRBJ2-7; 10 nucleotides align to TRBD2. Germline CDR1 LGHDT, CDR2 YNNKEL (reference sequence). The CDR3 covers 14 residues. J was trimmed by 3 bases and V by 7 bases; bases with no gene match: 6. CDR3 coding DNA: TGTGCCAGCACACCCGGGACTAGCGTCTACGAGCAGTACTTC. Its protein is CASTPGTSVYEQYF.

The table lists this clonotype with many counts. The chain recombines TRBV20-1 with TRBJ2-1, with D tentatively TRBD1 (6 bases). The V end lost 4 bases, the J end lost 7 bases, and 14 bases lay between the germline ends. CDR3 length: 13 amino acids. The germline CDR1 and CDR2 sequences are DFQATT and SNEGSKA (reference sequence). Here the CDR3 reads CSAKLGGPNEQFF. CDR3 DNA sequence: TGCAGTGCTAAACTAGGGGGACCGAATGAGCAGTTCTTC.

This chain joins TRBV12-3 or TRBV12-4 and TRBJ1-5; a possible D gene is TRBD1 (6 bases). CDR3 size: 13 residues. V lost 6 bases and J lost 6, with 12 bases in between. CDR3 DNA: TGTGCCAGCAGCTCAGGGGCTGGTCAGCCCCAGCATTTT. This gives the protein CASSSGAGQPQHF.

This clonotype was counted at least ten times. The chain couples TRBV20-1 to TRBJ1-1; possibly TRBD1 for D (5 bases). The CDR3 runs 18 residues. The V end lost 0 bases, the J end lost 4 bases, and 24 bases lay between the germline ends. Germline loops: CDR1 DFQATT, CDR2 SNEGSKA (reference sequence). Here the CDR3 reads CSARDRVGREHRVTEAFF. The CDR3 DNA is TGCAGTGCTAGAGATCGAGTGGGCAGGGAGCACCGGGTCACTGAAGCTTTCTTT.

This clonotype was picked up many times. The DNA for the CDR3 is TGTGCCAGCAGGCGGACAGGCGCTGAAGCTTTCTTT. Amino acid sequence: CASRRTGAEAFF. The chain joins TRBV6-1 to TRBJ1-1; 7 bases map to TRBD1. CDR1 and CDR2 (germline): MNHNS, SASEGT. The CDR3 is made up of 12 amino acids. V lost 6 bases and J lost 6; bases outside the gene matches: 4.

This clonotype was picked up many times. The CDR3 DNA sequence: TGTGCCAGCAGCTTAAGTTTAACAGGATCCTACAATGAGCAGTTCTTC. Translation: CASSLSLTGSYNEQFF. The chain employs TRBV7-8 and TRBJ2-1; tentatively, D is TRBD1 (5 bases). Germline CDR1 SGHVS, CDR2 FQNEAQ. The CDR3 length is 16 residues. Trimming stripped 2 bases from V and 1 base from J, with 12 bases between.

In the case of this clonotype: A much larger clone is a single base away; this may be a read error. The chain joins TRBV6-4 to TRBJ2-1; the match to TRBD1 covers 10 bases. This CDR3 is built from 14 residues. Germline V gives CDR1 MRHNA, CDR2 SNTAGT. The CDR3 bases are TGTACCAGCGCCAGGACAGGGGGGAGCAATGAGCAGTTCTTC. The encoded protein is CTSARTGGSNEQFF.

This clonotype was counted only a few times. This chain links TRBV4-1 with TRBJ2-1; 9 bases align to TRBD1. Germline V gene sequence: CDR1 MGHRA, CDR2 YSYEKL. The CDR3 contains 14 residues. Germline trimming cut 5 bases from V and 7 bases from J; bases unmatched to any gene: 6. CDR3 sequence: CASSIRQGGNEQFF. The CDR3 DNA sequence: TGCGCCAGCAGCATACGACAGGGGGGGAATGAGCAGTTCTTC.

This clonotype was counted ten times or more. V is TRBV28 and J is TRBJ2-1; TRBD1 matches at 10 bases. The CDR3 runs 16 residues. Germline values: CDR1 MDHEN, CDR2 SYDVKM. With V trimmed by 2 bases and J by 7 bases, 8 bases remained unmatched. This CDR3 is CASSLPRQGAQNEQFF. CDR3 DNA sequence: TGTGCCAGCAGTTTACCCCGACAGGGGGCGCAGAATGAGCAGTTCTTC. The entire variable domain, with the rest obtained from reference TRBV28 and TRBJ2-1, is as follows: DVKVTQSSRYLVKRTGEKVFLECVQDMDHENMFWYRQDPGLGLRLIYFSYDVKMKEKGDIPEGYSVSREKKERFSLILESASTNQTSMYLCASSLPRQGAQNEQFFGPGTRLTVL.

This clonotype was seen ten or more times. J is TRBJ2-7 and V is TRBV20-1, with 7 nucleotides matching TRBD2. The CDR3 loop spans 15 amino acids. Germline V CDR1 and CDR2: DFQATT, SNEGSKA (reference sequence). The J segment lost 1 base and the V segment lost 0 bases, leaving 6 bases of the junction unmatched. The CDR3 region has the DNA TGCAGTGCTAGAGATCCCAGCGGGGCTTCCTACGAGCAGTACTTC. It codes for CSARDPSGASYEQYF.

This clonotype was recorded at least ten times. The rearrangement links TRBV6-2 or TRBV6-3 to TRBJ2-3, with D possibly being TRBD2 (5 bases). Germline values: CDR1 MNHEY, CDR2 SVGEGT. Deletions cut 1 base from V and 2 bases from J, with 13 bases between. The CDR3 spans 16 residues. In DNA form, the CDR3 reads TGTGCCAGCAGTTACTTCGGAGGTGGAAACACAGATACGCAGTATTTT. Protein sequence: CASSYFGGGNTDTQYF.

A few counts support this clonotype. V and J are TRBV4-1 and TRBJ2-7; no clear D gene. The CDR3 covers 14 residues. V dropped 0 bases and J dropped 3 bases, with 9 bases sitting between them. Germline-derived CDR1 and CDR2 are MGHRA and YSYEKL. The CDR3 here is CASSQERASYEQYF. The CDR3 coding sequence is TGCGCCAGCAGCCAAGAAAGGGCGAGCTACGAGCAGTACTTC.

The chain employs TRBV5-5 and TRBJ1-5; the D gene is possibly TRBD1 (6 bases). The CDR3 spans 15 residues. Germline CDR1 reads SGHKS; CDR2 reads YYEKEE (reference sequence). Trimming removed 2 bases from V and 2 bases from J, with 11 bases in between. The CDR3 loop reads CASSFGPGGNQPQHF. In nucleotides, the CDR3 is TGTGCCAGCAGCTTTGGTCCAGGGGGCAATCAGCCCCAGCATTTT.

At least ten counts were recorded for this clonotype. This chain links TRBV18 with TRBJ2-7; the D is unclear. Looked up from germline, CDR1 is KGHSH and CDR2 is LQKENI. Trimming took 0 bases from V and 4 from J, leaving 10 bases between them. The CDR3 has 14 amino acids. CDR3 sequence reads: CASSPPSRVYEQYF. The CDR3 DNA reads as TGTGCCAGCTCACCACCAAGTCGGGTGTACGAGCAGTACTTC.

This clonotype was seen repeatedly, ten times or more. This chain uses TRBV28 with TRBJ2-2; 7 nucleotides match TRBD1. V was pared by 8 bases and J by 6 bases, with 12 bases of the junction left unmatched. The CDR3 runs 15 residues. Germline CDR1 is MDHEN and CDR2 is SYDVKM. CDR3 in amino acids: CASFGTAGPPGELFF. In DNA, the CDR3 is TGTGCCAGCTTTGGGACAGCCGGTCCACCCGGGGAGCTGTTTTTT.

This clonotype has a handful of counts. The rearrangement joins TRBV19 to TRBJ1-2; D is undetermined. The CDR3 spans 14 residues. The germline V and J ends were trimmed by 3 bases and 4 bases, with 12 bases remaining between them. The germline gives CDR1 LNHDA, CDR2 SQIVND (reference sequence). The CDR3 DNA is TGTGCCAGTAGTATCTTCACGGGAGCCTATGGCTACACCTTC. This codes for CASSIFTGAYGYTF.